The sequence of this T cell receptor (beta chain) was determined in a study of immune evolution from preneoplasia to lung adenocarcinoma. Overall study: HLA loss of heterozygosity: over 5.5% AIS, about 15% MIA, around 35% ADC, none AAH. Study results and caveats: Later-stage lesions appeared to have more T cells, more diversity, less clonality. Top clone frequencies peaked in normal lung, apparently declining through invasive adenocarcinoma. T cell clonality was higher in KRAS-mutant than EGFR-mutant or wild-type nodules.

Germline assignment: CDR1 SGHTA and CDR2 FQGNSA. J lost 4 bases, V lost 5 bases, and 7 bases had no gene match. The CDR3 length is 15 residues. This clone came up a few times. Its antigen remains unidentified. Data came from immunoSEQ multiplex PCR; TCRdb stores just in-frame clones and leaves some out. This table holds more than 25,000 clones, less than 80% found once. J is TRBJ2-2 and V is TRBV7-2, with 7 bases identical to TRBD1. This TCR was recovered from a person between 60 and 69 years old with invasive lung adenocarcinoma. Some clones in this sample may be carry-over from other donors' samples. Sample: FFPE invasive lung adenocarcinoma tissue. The CDR3 bases are TGTGCCAGCAGCCCGGGACAGTCTGTCACCGGGGAGCTGTTTTTT. Amino acids: CASSPGQSVTGELFF.